This T cell receptor (beta chain) was sequenced in a study of blood T cells in healthy people across ages. About this clonotype: Its antigen is not identified.

The V and J ends lost 5 bases and 4 bases respectively, with 11 bases between them. CDR3 length equals 13 residues. Germline CDR1 is MNHEY and CDR2 is SMNVEV (reference sequence). PCR was performed a second time for about 6 to 12 cycles using a sample-barcoded 5' primer and a J-beta primer mix. TCRdb reanalysed the 5' RACE reads using MiXCR and keeps one entry per CDR3 protein. In the table there are some 780,000 distinct CDR3 sequences, 45% to 70% of which are singletons. Study-level findings and limits: From one million sequenced T cells, diversity estimates were lower bounds.

The receptor comes from a man aged 35-49 years in good health. This rearrangement joins TRBV27 to TRBJ1-1, with TRBD1 as a possible D gene (5 bases). The sequenced material came from blood. The CDR3 DNA is TGTGCCAGCAGTGTACGGGGGAGCACTGAAGCTTTCTTT. Its protein product is CASSVRGSTEAFF.